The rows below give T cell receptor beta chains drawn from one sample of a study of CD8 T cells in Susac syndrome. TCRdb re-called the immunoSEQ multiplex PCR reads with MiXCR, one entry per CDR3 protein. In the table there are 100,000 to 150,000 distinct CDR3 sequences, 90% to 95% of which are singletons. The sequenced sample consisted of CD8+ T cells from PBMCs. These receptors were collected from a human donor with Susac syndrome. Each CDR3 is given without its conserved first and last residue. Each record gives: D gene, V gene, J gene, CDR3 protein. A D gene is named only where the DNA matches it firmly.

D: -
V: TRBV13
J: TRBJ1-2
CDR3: ASSTLDGAPGYT

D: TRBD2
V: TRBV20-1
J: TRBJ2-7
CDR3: SARGPTGTSETYEQY

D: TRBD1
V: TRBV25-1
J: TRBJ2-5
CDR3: ASSESRQGEETQY

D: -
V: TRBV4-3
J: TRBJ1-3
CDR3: ASSQEGYGGAPSSGNTIY

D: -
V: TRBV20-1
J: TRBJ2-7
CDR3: SARDVGSPLSYEQY

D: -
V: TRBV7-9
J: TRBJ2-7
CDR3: ASSQAQGRTYEQY

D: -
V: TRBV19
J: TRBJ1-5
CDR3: ASSIDAVYSNQPQH

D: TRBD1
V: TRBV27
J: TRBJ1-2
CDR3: ASTHLDRAST

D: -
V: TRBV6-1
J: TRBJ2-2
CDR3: ASSPLQGPAATVEGELF

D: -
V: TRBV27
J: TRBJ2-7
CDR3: ASSSTETYEQY

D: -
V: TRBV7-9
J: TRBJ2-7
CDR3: ASSSGGAGEQY

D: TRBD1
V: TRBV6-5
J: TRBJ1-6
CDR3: ASSYGTADNSPLH

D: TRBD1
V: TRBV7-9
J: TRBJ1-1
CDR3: ASSLWPGQGLPEAF

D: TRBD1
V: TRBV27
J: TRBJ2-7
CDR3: ASSLGTGVYEQY

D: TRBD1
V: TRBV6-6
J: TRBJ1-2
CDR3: ASSYGTGVYGYT

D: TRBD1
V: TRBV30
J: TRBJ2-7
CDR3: AWGTGSYEQY

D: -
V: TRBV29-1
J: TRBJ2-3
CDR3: SVVEATDTQY

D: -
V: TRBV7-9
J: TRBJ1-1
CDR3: ASSPRGQMNTEAF

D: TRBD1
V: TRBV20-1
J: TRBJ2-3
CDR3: SASPFGTGIAGDTQY

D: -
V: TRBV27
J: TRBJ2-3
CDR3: ASSLSGTLESTDTQY

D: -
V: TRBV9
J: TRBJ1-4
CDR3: ASSGDTAGNEKLF

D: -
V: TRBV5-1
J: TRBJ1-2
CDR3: ASSPAQGLYNDT

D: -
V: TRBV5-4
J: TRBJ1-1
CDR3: ASSPGGWNTEAF

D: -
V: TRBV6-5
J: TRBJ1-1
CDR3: ASSYSEGITEAF

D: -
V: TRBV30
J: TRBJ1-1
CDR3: AWSRANTEAF

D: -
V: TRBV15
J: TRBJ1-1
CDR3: ATSRELWGNTEAF

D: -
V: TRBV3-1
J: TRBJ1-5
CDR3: ASSLGGGNQPQH

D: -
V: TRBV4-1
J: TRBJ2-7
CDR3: ASSQGLGSYEQY

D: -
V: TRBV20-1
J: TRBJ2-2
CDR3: SARVTARGDTGELF

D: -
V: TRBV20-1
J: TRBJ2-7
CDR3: SAREGLASYEQY

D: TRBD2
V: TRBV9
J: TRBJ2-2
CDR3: ASSVEGLAGGSPGELF

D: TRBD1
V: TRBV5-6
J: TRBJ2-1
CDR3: ASSGPGTAYNEQF

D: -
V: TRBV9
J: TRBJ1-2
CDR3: ASSVVWDGYT

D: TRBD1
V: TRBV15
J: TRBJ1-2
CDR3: ATSSAGTGDFYGYT

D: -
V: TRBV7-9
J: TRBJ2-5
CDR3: ASSHPPVTAQY